This record covers a single TCR beta chain. No antigen is known for it. This record belongs to a study of cytomegalovirus exposure and HLA in healthy donors. General study findings and limits: In vitro checks showed that three CMV-associated chains really do target CMV antigens.

Use of 60 Vbeta and 13 Jbeta primers characterized the PCR. The repertoire was sequenced with immunoSEQ multiplex PCR; TCRdb's copy has only in-frame clones and lacks some. The sample has approximately 100,000 clones, around two thirds seen once. Germline assignment: CDR1 SGHDT and CDR2 YYEEEE. V lost 0 bases to trimming and J lost 3 bases; unmatched junction nucleotides: 8. The CDR3 totals 16 residues. This sequence joins TRBV5-6 and TRBJ2-5; 7 bases align to TRBD1. The receptor was isolated from a woman aged 50 to 60 in good health and CMV-seronegative. What was sequenced was PBMCs. The CDR3 DNA reads TGTGCCAGCAGCTTGGGAGGTTTGACAGGGAAAGAGACCCAGTACTTC. It codes for CASSLGGLTGKETQYF.